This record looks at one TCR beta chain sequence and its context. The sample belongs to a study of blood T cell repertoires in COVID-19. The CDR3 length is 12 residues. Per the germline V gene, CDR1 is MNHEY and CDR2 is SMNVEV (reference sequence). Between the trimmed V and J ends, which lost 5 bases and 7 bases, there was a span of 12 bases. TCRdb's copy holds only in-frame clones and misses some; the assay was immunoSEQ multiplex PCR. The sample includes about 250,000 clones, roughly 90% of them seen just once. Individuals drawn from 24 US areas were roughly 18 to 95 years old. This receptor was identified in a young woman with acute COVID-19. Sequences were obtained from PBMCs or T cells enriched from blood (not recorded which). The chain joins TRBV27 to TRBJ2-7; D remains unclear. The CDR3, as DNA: TGTGCCAGCAGTGGGCCGGCATCGGAGCAGTACTTC. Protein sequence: CASSGPASEQYF.